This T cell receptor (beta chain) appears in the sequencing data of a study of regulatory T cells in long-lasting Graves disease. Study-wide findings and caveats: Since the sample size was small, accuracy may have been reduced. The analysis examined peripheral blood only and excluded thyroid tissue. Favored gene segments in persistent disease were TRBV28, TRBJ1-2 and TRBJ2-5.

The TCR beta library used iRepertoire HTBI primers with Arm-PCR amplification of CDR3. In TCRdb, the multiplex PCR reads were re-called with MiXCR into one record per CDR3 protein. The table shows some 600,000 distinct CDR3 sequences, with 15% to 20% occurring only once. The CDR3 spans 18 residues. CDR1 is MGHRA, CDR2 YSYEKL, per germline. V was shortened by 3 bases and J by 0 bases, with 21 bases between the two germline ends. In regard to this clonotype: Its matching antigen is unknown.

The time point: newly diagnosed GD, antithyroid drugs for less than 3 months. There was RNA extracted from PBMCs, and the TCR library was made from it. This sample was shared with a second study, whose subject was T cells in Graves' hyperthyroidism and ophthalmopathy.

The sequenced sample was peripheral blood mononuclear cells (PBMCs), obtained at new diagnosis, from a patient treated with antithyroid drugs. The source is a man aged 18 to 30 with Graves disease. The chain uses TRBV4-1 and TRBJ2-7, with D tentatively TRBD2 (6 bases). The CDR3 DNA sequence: TGCGCCAGCAGCCAGGCGGGGCTAGCGAATAAATCCTCCTACGAGCAGTACTTC. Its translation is CASSQAGLANKSSYEQYF.